Presented here are 22 T cell receptor beta chains from one specimen sequenced in a study of T cell therapy after organ transplantation. The protocol was immunoSEQ multiplex PCR, while the TCRdb copy is restricted to in-frame clones and leaves out a portion. This table holds almost 20,000 clones, approximately 85% found once. These receptors' antigens are unknown. Time point indicated: 4-8 weeks after completion of therapy. Sequencing was performed on CD8+ T cells from blood, taken after autologous CMV-specific T cell therapy. The receptors were gathered from a human patient who had received a solid organ transplant and had CMV disease. Some T cells may have originated in the graft donor.

This sequence joins TRBV27 and TRBJ1-2, with TRBD1 matching over 7 bases. The J segment lost 5 bases and the V segment lost 6 bases, leaving 15 bases of the junction unmatched. Germline V gives CDR1 MNHEY, CDR2 SMNVEV (reference sequence). This CDR3 has 16 amino acids. The CDR3 DNA sequence: TGTGCCAGCAGGGGAATCAAAGGGGGCCTACAATATGGCTACACCTTC. Translating gives CASRGIKGGLQYGYTF.

The chain uses TRBV5-8 and TRBJ1-1; tentatively, D is TRBD1 (5 bases). Trimming pared 2 bases from V and 6 bases from J, leaving 14 bases between. The CDR3 is made up of 14 amino acids. Germline assignment: CDR1 SGHTS and CDR2 YDEGEE. CDR3 nucleotide sequence: TGTGCCAGCAGCTTCCTCTGGGGGTTATCTGAAGCTTTCTTT. As protein: CASSFLWGLSEAFF.

This clone has just one count. The gene calls are TRBV2 and TRBJ2-7, with 8 bases identical to TRBD1. The germline V gene encodes CDR1 SNHLY and CDR2 FYNNEI. This CDR3 has 13 residues. V lost 3 bases, J lost 7 bases, and 5 bases stayed unmatched. The CDR3 sequence: CASSESTGDEQYF. The CDR3 bases are TGTGCCAGCAGTGAGTCGACAGGGGATGAGCAGTACTTC.

This chain joins TRBV6-1 and TRBJ2-7, with 9 bases lining up with TRBD1. Germline-derived CDR1 and CDR2 are MNHNS and SASEGT. After removal of 5 bases from V and 5 bases from J, the junction contained 7 bases not matched to a gene. The CDR3 spans 14 residues. The CDR3 protein is CASSRTGEFHEQYF. CDR3 DNA: TGTGCCAGCAGTCGGACAGGGGAGTTTCACGAGCAGTACTTC.

The chain combines TRBV5-5 with TRBJ2-3, with 8 nucleotides matching TRBD1. Germline V gene sequence: CDR1 SGHKS, CDR2 YYEKEE (reference sequence). The CDR3 runs 16 residues. V gave up 0 bases and J gave up 3 bases; unmatched junction bases: 6. The CDR3 coding sequence is TGTGCCAGCAGCTTGGGCAGGGGGCGAAGAACAGATACGCAGTATTTT. Translated: CASSLGRGRRTDTQYF.

V usage is TRBV30 and J usage is TRBJ2-1; 12 bases agree with TRBD2. Germline trimming cut 2 bases from V and 15 bases from J; bases unmatched to any gene: 8. CDR1 and CDR2 (germline): GTSNPN, SVGIG (reference sequence). This CDR3 has 13 amino acids. CDR3 amino acids: CAWSLTSGSPPFF. CDR3 DNA: TGTGCCTGGAGTTTGACTAGCGGGAGCCCCCCGTTCTTC.

The gene calls are TRBV10-3 and TRBJ2-1; 9 bases align to TRBD1. The V segment lost 2 bases and the J segment 8 bases; nucleotides outside the gene matches: 22. The CDR3 spans 20 residues. Germline V lookup: CDR1 ENHRY, CDR2 SYGVKD. The CDR3 loop is CAISERDRETAYTRLYEQFF. The CDR3 nucleotides are TGTGCCATCAGTGAGAGGGACAGGGAAACCGCTTATACCCGACTTTATGAGCAGTTCTTC.

The genes are TRBV19 and TRBJ1-4; 9 bases line up with TRBD1. The ends lost 5 bases at V and 8 bases at J; junction bases unmatched: 9. Germline V gene lookup returns CDR1 LNHDA and CDR2 SQIVND (reference sequence). CDR3 length: 15 amino acids. The chain's CDR3 is CASSPRDRADEKLFF. CDR3 coding DNA: TGTGCCAGTAGTCCCCGGGACAGGGCTGACGAAAAACTGTTTTTT.

The sample holds a few counts of this clone. The chain links TRBV7-6 to TRBJ2-7; D uncertain. V was shortened by 2 bases and J by 4 bases, with 9 bases between the two germline ends. CDR1 and CDR2 from the germline V gene are SGHVS and FNYEAQ. The CDR3 has 13 amino acids. The DNA for the CDR3 is TGTGCCAGCAGCTTAATGGAGCCGTACGAGCAGTACTTC. This translates into CASSLMEPYEQYF.

The chain employs TRBV6-5 and TRBJ2-5; TRBD2 matches at 14 bases. This CDR3 is built from 15 residues. With V trimmed by 4 bases and J by 4 bases, 2 bases remained unmatched. CDR1 and CDR2 from the germline V gene are MNHEY and SVGAGI. The CDR3 DNA reads as TGTGCCAGCAGTTTCGGACTAGCGGGAGGAGAGACCCAGTACTTC. Protein sequence: CASSFGLAGGETQYF.

V gene TRBV6-6 combines with J gene TRBJ1-1, with unresolved D. The CDR3 runs 15 residues. Trimming shortened V by 2 bases and J by 5 bases, and 15 bases separated the two germline ends. In germline, CDR1 is MNHNY, CDR2 SVGAGI (reference sequence). CDR3 sequence: CASSYGRSAGTEAFF. CDR3 coding DNA: TGTGCCAGCAGTTACGGCCGTTCCGCCGGGACTGAAGCTTTCTTT.

The V call is TRBV5-6, the J call TRBJ1-5; D not certain. V was trimmed by 9 bases and J by 0 bases, leaving 10 bases between them. Germline CDR1 is SGHDT and CDR2 is YYEEEE. The CDR3 sequence is 13 residues long. DNA of the CDR3: TGTGCCAACCGAAACTCTAGCAATCAGCCCCAGCATTTT. This gives the protein CANRNSSNQPQHF.

V and J are TRBV30 and TRBJ2-5, with a possible D match to TRBD2 (6 bases). This CDR3 region has 16 residues. Trimming shortened V by 4 bases and J by 2 bases, and 20 bases separated the two germline ends. Germline values: CDR1 GTSNPN, CDR2 SVGIG (reference sequence). This CDR3 reads CAWTVMGPSVQETQYF. The CDR3 DNA reads as TGTGCCTGGACCGTGATGGGGCCTAGCGTACAAGAGACCCAGTACTTC.

The chain links TRBV27 to TRBJ2-7, with a tentative D call TRBD2 (6 bases). The CDR3 is 14 residues long. The germline CDR1 and CDR2 sequences are MNHEY and SMNVEV (reference sequence). Deletions cut 3 bases from V and 2 bases from J, with 11 bases between. The CDR3 bases are TGTGCCAGCAGTTTCCGCGGGGTTCCCTACGAGCAGTACTTC. Protein sequence: CASSFRGVPYEQYF.

CDR3 in amino acids: CASSEAVWGLFNQPQHF. The DNA for the CDR3 is TGTGCCAGCAGTGAAGCTGTGTGGGGGCTTTTCAATCAGCCCCAGCATTTT. The chain joins TRBV6-1 to TRBJ1-5; possible D gene TRBD1, 6 bases. The V end was cut by 0 bases, the J end by 3 bases, with 15 bases between. Germline CDR1 is MNHNS and CDR2 is SASEGT. The CDR3 runs to 17 residues.

CDR3 DNA sequence: TGTGCCAGCAGTTTATGGTTGAACACTGAAGCTTTCTTT. It codes for CASSLWLNTEAFF. The rearrangement links TRBV27 to TRBJ1-1, with no clear D. V was pared by 1 base and J by 0 bases, with 3 bases between. The CDR3 consists of 13 residues. Germline lookup yields CDR1 MNHEY and CDR2 SMNVEV (reference sequence).

This rearrangement joins TRBV11-2 to TRBJ2-5; D uncertain. V lost 3 bases and J 1 base, leaving 12 bases between the germline ends. Looked up from germline, CDR1 is SGHAT and CDR2 is FQNNGV. The CDR3 length is 15 residues. The CDR3: CASSLTQQFQETQYF. The CDR3 DNA reads TGTGCCAGCAGCTTGACGCAACAATTCCAAGAGACCCAGTACTTC.

V gene TRBV29-1 combines with J gene TRBJ1-5; D gene unclear. This CDR3 has 12 amino acids. Germline CDR1 SQVTM, CDR2 ANQGSEA. Trimming removed 7 bases from V and 3 bases from J, with 10 bases in between. As DNA, the CDR3 is TGCAGCGGACGGACGGACAATCAGCCCCAGCATTTT. It translates to CSGRTDNQPQHF.

In this sample, this clone turned up a few times. CDR3 nucleotide sequence: TGTGCCAGCAGCTCGGAGGAGTTGAACTATGGCTACACCTTC. It is translated as CASSSEELNYGYTF. This chain links TRBV5-6 with TRBJ1-2; D gene ambiguous. Germline V gene data show CDR1 as SGHDT and CDR2 as YYEEEE. The CDR3 covers 14 residues. Trimming took off 3 bases at V and 2 bases at J, with 11 bases between the two ends.

The rearrangement uses TRBV4-3 and TRBJ2-5; 9 bases fit TRBD1. The ends lost 1 base at V and 12 bases at J; junction bases unmatched: 3. The CDR3 is 12 residues long. Germline lookup yields CDR1 LGHNA and CDR2 YSLEER. CDR3: CASSQGTGAEYF. CDR3 sequence (DNA): TGCGCCAGCAGCCAAGGGACAGGGGCTGAGTACTTC.

The chain carries TRBV6-4 and TRBJ2-7; D gene uncertain. Germline V gives CDR1 MRHNA, CDR2 SNTAGT. This CDR3 is 12 amino acids long. V gave up 4 bases and J gave up 3 bases, with 7 bases separating them. The CDR3 region has the DNA TGTGCCAGCAGTGTCGTGGGCTACGAGCAGTACTTC. This encodes CASSVVGYEQYF.

The rearrangement uses TRBV7-6 and TRBJ2-7; D call uncertain. The CDR3 covers 13 residues. V dropped 3 bases and J dropped 2 bases, with 8 bases sitting between them. The V gene's germline CDR1 is SGHVS and CDR2 FNYEAQ. The DNA for the CDR3 is TGTGCCAGCAGCTTGGGCGTAGCCTACGAGCAGTACTTC. Translating it yields CASSLGVAYEQYF. The entire variable domain, with the rest obtained from reference TRBV7-6 and TRBJ2-7, is as follows: GAGVSQSPRYKVTKRGQDVALRCDPISGHVSLYWYRQALGQGPEFLTYFNYEAQQDKSGLPNDRFSAERPEGSISTLTIQRTEQRDSAMYRCASSLGVAYEQYFGPGTRLTVT.